This T cell receptor beta chain was sequenced in a study of blood T cell repertoires in COVID-19. Study overall: The United States, Italy and Spain provided the acute and convalescent COVID-19 samples. PBMCs, B-cell-depleted T cells, or T cells were the source of the cDNA or gDNA that made up the material.

The CDR3 extends over 16 amino acids. Trimming stripped 2 bases from V and 3 bases from J, with 12 bases between. Germline lookup yields CDR1 SGHRS and CDR2 YFSETQ. The authors' processing: Cell counts per sample came from amplifying reference gene primers. Sequencing was performed with immunoSEQ multiplex PCR; in TCRdb, only in-frame clones are kept and a portion is missing. D and trimming were read from the DNA, whereas the V and J calls and clone size are those reported in that table. Of some 120,000 clones in the sample, 75% to 90% are singletons; the top ten hold roughly 7.7%. V and J are TRBV5-1 and TRBJ1-6; no firm D call. This clonotype was sampled from a man between 65 and 85 years old with acute or convalescent COVID-19. Sequencing used peripheral blood. The CDR3 sequence is CASSLGTAFYNSPLHF. DNA of the CDR3: TGCGCCAGCAGCTTAGGAACAGCATTCTATAATTCACCCCTCCACTTT.